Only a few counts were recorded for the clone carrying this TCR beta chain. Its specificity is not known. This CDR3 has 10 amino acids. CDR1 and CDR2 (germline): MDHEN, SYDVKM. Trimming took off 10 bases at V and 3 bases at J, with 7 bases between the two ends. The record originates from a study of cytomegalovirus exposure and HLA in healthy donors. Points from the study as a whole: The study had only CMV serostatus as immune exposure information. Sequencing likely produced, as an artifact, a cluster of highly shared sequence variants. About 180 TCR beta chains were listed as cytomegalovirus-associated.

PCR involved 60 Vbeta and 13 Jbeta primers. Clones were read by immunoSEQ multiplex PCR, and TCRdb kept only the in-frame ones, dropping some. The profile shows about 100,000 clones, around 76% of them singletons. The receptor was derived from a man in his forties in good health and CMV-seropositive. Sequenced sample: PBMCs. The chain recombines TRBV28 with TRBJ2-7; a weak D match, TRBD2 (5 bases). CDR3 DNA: TGTGCCACCCGGGGCTACGAGCAGTACTTC. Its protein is CATRGYEQYF.